The 16 T cell receptor beta chains below come from one sample, sequenced in a study of regulatory T cells in long-lasting Graves disease. The time point here: persistent/refractory GD, antithyroid drugs over 5 years with positive TRAb. PBMCs were the source of the RNA used for TCR sequencing. For TCR beta, libraries came from iRepertoire HTBI primers and Arm-PCR of CDR3 regions. MiXCR, run by TCRdb on the multiplex PCR reads, gives a single entry per CDR3 protein. Of around 340,000 distinct CDR3 sequences in the sample, around 20% were seen once. Sample: peripheral blood mononuclear cells (PBMCs), taken when the disease was refractory, from a patient treated with antithyroid drugs. Source of these receptors: a female donor with Graves disease.

With regard to this clonotype: A single base separates this from a much larger clone, so it may be a read error. This chain links TRBV11-2 with TRBJ1-1, with 7 positions matching TRBD1. This CDR3 has 16 amino acids. Germline V lookup: CDR1 SGHAT, CDR2 FQNNGV. CDR3 sequence reads: CGSSSISGQTNTEAFF. The CDR3 DNA reads as TGTGGCAGCAGCTCAATCTCGGGACAGACGAACACTGAAGCTTTCTTT.

A remark on this clonotype: This is likely a read error, given that the CDR3 carries no conserved phenylalanine or tryptophan at its end. The chain has TRBV24-1 and TRBJ2-7, with 8 positions matching TRBD1. The CDR3 sequence is 14 residues long. V lost 4 bases, J lost 2 bases, and 3 bases stayed unmatched. Germline V gene data show CDR1 as KGHDR and CDR2 as SFDVKD. The CDR3 DNA reads as TGTGCCACCAGTGAAGGGACAGGTACCTACGAGCAGTACTCC. Its protein product is CATSEGTGTYEQYS.

This clonotype was counted many times. The genes are TRBV6-1 and TRBJ1-4; D ambiguous. Between the trimmed V and J ends, which lost 7 bases and 8 bases, there was a span of 14 bases. Germline V gene lookup returns CDR1 MNHNS and CDR2 SASEGT. The CDR3 spans 13 residues. CDR3 sequence: CASIWEEGEKLFF. The CDR3 bases are TGTGCCAGCATATGGGAGGAGGGAGAAAAACTGTTTTTT.

This clonotype was seen at least ten times. This rearrangement joins TRBV28 to TRBJ2-7; a weak D match, TRBD1 (6 bases). Germline V gene sequence: CDR1 MDHEN, CDR2 SYDVKM. V was clipped by 3 bases and J by 0 bases, with 24 bases between them. CDR3 length: 19 residues. CDR3 nucleotides: TGTGCCAGCAGTTTTGGATTGGGGGACCTGACAGGCAGCTCCTACGAGCAGTACTTC. It encodes CASSFGLGDLTGSSYEQYF. The variable domain in full, completed from reference TRBV28 and TRBJ2-7, reads DVKVTQSSRYLVKRTGEKVFLECVQDMDHENMFWYRQDPGLGLRLIYFSYDVKMKEKGDIPEGYSVSREKKERFSLILESASTNQTSMYLCASSFGLGDLTGSSYEQYFGPGTRLTVT.

A note on this clonotype: One end of the junction fails to match germline, which may point to a read error. The CDR3 DNA follows: TGTGCCAGCAGTTCCAGGGTTACTAATGAAAGACTGTTTTTT. Its protein is CASSSRVTNERLFF. This chain joins TRBV12-3 or TRBV12-4 and TRBJ1-4; D may be TRBD1 (5 bases). This CDR3 contains 14 residues.

The chain employs TRBV9 and TRBJ1-2; D is perhaps TRBD1 (5 bases). Germline V gene data show CDR1 as SGDLS and CDR2 as YYNGEE. V lost 0 bases to trimming and J lost 4 bases, with 19 bases between them. The CDR3 totals 17 residues. DNA for the CDR3: TGTGCCAGCAGCGTAGAGGCGGTTGGACCAGGGCCCTATGGCTACACCTTC. Protein sequence: CASSVEAVGPGPYGYTF.

The V gene is TRBV19, the J gene TRBJ1-4, with D possibly matching TRBD1 (5 bases). V gave up 3 bases and J gave up 6 bases, with 20 bases separating them. The CDR3 extends over 17 amino acids. Germline-derived CDR1 and CDR2 are LNHDA and SQIVND (reference sequence). The CDR3 here is CASSISPAVPGDEKLFF. The DNA for the CDR3 is TGTGCCAGTAGTATCTCCCCCGCGGTGCCGGGGGATGAAAAACTGTTTTTT.

This clonotype was observed a handful of times. A read error may explain this, as a much larger clone is one base away. The J gene is TRBJ2-5, the V gene TRBV29-1; TRBD2 matches at 10 bases. CDR1 and CDR2 (germline): SQVTM, ANQGSEA. The CDR3 is made up of 16 amino acids. The CDR3 DNA sequence: TGCAGCGTTGAAGACTTAGCGGGAGGCAAACAAGAGACCCAGCACTTC. Protein sequence: CSVEDLAGGKQETQHF.

Regarding this clonotype: A read error may account for a junction end that differs from germline. The rearrangement uses TRBV5-1 and TRBJ1-3; D is unresolved. In germline, CDR1 is SGHRS, CDR2 YFSETQ. This CDR3 spans 16 amino acids. CDR3: CASSSAGGSTGNTIYF. CDR3 bases: TGCGCCAGCAGCTCTGCGGGTGGGAGTACTGGAAATACCATATATTTT.

This sequence joins TRBV19 and TRBJ1-2; 7 bases are a match to TRBD1. Unmatched junction bases numbered 8, after V lost 6 bases and J lost 4 bases. The CDR3 sequence is 14 residues long. Germline V lookup: CDR1 LNHDA, CDR2 SQIVND (reference sequence). The CDR3 sequence: CASSNRGLGYGYTF. The CDR3 DNA follows: TGTGCCAGTAGCAACAGGGGTTTAGGCTATGGCTACACCTTC.

The chain recombines TRBV13 with TRBJ2-7, with D tentatively TRBD2 (7 bases). The V and J ends lost 5 bases and 4 bases respectively, with 15 bases between them. Germline loops: CDR1 PRHDT, CDR2 FYEKMQ (reference sequence). This CDR3 is built from 14 residues. The DNA of the CDR3 is TGTGCCAGCAGCGAGAGGGGGAGGGGTTACGAGCAGTACTTC. Translated, it gives CASSERGRGYEQYF.

About this clonotype: A far larger clone differs by one base, so this is likely a read error. The CDR3 end shows no conserved phenylalanine or tryptophan, and so a read error is likely. The J gene is TRBJ2-7, the V gene TRBV27; the D gene could be TRBD1 or TRBD2 (5 bases each). CDR3 size: 13 residues. Trimming pared 4 bases from V and 0 bases from J, leaving 7 bases between. Germline CDR1 is MNHEY and CDR2 is SMNVEV (reference sequence). CDR3 DNA sequence: TGTGCCAGCAGTTGGGACGGCTCCTACGAGCAGTACCTC. Encoded protein: CASSWDGSYEQYL.

In this sample, this clonotype turned up a few times. The chain recombines TRBV29-1 with TRBJ1-1; no clear D gene. The V and J ends lost 7 bases and 0 bases respectively, with 18 bases between them. The CDR3 spans 15 residues. Germline V lookup: CDR1 SQVTM, CDR2 ANQGSEA. As DNA, the CDR3 is TGCAGCGCCGGGTCTTTGCCACCTGTGAACACTGAAGCTTTCTTT. This codes for CSAGSLPPVNTEAFF.

The CDR3 sequence: CSARQGNTGELFF. The CDR3 nucleotides read TGCAGCGCCCGACAGGGCAACACCGGGGAGCTGTTTTTT. This sequence joins TRBV29-1 and TRBJ2-2; 7 bases map to TRBD1. CDR3 size: 13 residues. The germline V gene encodes CDR1 SQVTM and CDR2 ANQGSEA. The trim removed 7 bases at V and 2 bases at J, leaving 4 bases unmatched.

For this clonotype: It differs at one base from a far larger clone, so likely a read error. The chain joins TRBV28 to TRBJ1-5, with TRBD1 as a possible D gene (6 bases). The CDR3 loop spans 13 amino acids. In germline, CDR1 is MDHEN, CDR2 SYDVKM. V dropped 11 bases and J dropped 3 bases, with 14 bases sitting between them. CDR3 in amino acids: CAGGRTDNQPQHF. The CDR3 nucleotides read TGTGCCGGCGGCAGGACAGACAATCAGCCCCAGCATTTT.

Ten or more counts support this clonotype. The CDR3 nucleotides read TGTGCCAGCAGCTTGTCACCGGGACAGGGGGCCGACGAGCAGTACTTC. Its translation is CASSLSPGQGADEQYF. The rearrangement uses TRBV11-2 and TRBJ2-7; 12 bases agree with TRBD1. V lost 3 bases to trimming and J lost 5 bases; unmatched junction nucleotides: 8. The CDR3 totals 16 residues. Looked up from germline, CDR1 is SGHAT and CDR2 is FQNNGV.